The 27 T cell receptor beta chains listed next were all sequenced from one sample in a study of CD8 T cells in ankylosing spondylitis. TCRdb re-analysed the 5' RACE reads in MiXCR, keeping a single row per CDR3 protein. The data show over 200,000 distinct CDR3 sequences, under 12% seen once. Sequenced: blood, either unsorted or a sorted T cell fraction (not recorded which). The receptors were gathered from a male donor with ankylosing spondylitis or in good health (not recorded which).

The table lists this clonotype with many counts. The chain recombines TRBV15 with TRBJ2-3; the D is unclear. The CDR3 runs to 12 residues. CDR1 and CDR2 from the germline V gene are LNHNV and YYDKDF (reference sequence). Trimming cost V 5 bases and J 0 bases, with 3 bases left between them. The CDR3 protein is CATSPSTDTQYF. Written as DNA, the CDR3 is TGTGCCACCAGCCCCAGCACAGATACGCAGTATTTT.

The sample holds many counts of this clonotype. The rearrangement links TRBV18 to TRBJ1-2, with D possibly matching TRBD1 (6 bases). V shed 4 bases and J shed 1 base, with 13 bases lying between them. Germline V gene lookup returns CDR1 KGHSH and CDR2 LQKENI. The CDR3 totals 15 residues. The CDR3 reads CASSQRQENNYGYTF. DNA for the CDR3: TGTGCCAGCTCACAACGACAGGAAAATAACTATGGCTACACCTTC.

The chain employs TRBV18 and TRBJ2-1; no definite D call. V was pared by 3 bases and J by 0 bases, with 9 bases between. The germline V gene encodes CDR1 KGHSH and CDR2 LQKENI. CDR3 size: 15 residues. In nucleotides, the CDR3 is TGTGCCAGCTCACCGGATTTGGGCTCCTACAATGAGCAGTTCTTC. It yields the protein CASSPDLGSYNEQFF.

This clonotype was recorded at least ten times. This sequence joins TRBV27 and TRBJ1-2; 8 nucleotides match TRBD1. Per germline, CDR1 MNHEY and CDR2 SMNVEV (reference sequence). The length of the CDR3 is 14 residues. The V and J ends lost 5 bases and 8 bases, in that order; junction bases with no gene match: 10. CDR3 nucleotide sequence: TGTGCCAGCAGTCCGGACAGGGATGGAGCCGGCTACACCTTC. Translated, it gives CASSPDRDGAGYTF.

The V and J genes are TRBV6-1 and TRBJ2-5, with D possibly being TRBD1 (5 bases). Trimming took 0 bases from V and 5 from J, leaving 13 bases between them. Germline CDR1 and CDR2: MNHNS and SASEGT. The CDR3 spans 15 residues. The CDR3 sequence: CASSEAQGNWETQYF. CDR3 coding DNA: TGTGCCAGCAGTGAAGCGCAGGGAAACTGGGAGACCCAGTACTTC.

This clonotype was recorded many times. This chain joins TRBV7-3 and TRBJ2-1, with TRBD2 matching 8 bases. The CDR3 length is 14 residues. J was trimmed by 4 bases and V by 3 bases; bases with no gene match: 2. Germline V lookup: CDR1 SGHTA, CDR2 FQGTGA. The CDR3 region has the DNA TGTGCCAGCAGCTTGGCTAGCGGGTACAATGAGCAGTTCTTC. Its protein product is CASSLASGYNEQFF. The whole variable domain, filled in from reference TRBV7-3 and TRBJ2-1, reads GAGVSQTPSNKVTEKGKYVELRCDPISGHTALYWYRQSLGQGPEFLIYFQGTGAADDSGLPNDRFFAVRPEGSVSTLKIQRTERGDSAVYLCASSLASGYNEQFFGPGTRLTVL.

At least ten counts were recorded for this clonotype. CDR3 loop: CASSPPQLNQPQHF. The CDR3 nucleotides read TGTGCCAGCAGTCCCCCACAGCTTAATCAGCCCCAGCATTTT. This sequence joins TRBV6-1 and TRBJ1-5; no clear D gene. Germline lookup yields CDR1 MNHNS and CDR2 SASEGT. The CDR3 is 14 residues long. The germline V and J ends were trimmed by 5 bases and 4 bases, with 12 bases remaining between them.

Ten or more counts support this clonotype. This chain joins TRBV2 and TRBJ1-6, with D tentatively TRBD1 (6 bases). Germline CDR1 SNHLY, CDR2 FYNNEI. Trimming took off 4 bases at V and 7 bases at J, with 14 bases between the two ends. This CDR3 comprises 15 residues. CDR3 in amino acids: CASSVGHPENSPLHF. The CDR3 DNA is TGTGCCAGCAGTGTGGGACACCCAGAAAATTCACCCCTCCACTTT.

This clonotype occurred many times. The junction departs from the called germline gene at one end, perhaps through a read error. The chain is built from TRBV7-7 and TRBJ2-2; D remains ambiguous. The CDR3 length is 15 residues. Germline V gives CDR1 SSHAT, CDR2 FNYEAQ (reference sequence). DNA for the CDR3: TGTGCTAGCAGCTTAGACACCCCGGCCACCGGGGAGCTGTTTTTT. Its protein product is CASSLDTPATGELFF.

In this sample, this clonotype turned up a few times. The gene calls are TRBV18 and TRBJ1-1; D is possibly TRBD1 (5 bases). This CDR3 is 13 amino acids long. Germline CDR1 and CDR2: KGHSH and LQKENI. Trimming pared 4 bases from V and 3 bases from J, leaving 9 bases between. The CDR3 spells CASSQDKHTEAFF. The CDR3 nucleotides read TGTGCCAGCTCACAGGACAAGCACACTGAAGCTTTCTTT.

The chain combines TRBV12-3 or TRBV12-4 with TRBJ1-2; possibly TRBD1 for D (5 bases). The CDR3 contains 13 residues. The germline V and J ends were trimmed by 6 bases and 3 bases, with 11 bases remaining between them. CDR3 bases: TGTGCCAGCAGAGAGACAGATTACTATGGCTACACCTTC. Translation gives CASRETDYYGYTF.

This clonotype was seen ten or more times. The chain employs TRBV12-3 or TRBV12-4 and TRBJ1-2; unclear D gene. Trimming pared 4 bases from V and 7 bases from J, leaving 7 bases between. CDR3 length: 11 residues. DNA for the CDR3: TGTGCCAGCAGTTCCCGAGGTGGCTACACCTTC. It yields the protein CASSSRGGYTF.

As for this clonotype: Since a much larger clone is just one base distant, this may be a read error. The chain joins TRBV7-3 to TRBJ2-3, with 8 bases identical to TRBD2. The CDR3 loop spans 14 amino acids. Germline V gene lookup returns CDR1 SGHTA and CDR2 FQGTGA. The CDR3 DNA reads TGTGCCAGCAGCTCAACTAGCGGCACAGATACGCAGTCTTTT. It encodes CASSSTSGTDTQSF.

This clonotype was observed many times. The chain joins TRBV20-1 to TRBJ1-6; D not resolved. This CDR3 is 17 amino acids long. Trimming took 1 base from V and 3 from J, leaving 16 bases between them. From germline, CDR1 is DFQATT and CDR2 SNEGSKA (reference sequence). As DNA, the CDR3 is TGCAGTGCTAGAGCAAGGGAGAGTGGTGACTATAATTCACCCCTCCACTTT. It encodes CSARARESGDYNSPLHF.

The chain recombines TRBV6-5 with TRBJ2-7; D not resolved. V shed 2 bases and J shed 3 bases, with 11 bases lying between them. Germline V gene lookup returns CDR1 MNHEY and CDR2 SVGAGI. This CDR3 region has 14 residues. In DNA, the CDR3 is TGTGCCAGCAGTTACGCGACACATAACTACGAGCAGTACTTC. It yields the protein CASSYATHNYEQYF.

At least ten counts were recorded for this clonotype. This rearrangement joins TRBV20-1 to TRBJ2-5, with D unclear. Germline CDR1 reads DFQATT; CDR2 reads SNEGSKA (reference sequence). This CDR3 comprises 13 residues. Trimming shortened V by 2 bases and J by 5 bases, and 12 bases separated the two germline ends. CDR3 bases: TGCAGTGCTAGAAACCCGAATATGGAGACCCAGTACTTC. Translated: CSARNPNMETQYF.

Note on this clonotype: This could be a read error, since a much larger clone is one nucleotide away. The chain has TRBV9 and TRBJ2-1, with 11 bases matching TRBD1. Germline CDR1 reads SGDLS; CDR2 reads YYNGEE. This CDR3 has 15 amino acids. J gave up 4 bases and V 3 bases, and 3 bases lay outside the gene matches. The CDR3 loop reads CASSDGQGAYNEQFF. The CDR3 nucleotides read TGTGCCAGCAGCGACGGACAGGGGGCGTACAATGAGCAGTTCTTC. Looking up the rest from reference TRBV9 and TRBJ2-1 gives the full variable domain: DSGVTQTPKHLITATGQRVTLRCSPRSGDLSVYWYQQSLDQGLQFLIQYYNGEERAKGNILERFSAQQFPDLHSELNLSSLELGDSALYFCASSDGQGAYNEQFFGPGTRLTVL.

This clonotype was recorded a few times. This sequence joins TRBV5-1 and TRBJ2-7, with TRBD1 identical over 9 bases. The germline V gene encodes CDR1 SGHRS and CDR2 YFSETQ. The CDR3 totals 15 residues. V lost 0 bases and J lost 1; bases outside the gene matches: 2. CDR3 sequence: CASSLGQGGSYEQYF. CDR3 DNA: TGCGCCAGCAGCTTGGGACAGGGGGGTTCCTACGAGCAGTACTTC.

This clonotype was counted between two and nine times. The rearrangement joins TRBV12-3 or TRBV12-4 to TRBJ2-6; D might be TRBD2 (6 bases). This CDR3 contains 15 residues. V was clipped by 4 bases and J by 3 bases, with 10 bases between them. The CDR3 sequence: CASSYGGYGANVLTF. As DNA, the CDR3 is TGTGCCAGCAGTTACGGGGGTTATGGGGCCAACGTCCTGACTTTC.

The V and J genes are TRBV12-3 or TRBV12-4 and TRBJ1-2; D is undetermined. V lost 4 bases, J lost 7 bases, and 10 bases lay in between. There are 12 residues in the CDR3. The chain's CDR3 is CASSWAGGGYTF. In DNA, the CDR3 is TGTGCCAGCAGTTGGGCAGGTGGTGGCTACACCTTC.

CDR3 region: CASSQDPPSGGSGELFF. Here the CDR3 DNA reads TGTGCCAGCAGCCAAGACCCCCCTAGCGGGGGGTCCGGGGAGCTGTTTTTT. V gene TRBV4-2 combines with J gene TRBJ2-2; 11 nucleotides line up with TRBD2. V gave up 0 bases and J gave up 6 bases; unmatched junction bases: 6. The CDR3 extends over 17 amino acids. Germline lookup yields CDR1 LGHNA and CDR2 YNFKEQ.

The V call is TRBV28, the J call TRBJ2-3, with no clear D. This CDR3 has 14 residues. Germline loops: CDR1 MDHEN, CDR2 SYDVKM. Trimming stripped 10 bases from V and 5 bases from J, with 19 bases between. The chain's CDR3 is CAMGPGPRGDTQYF. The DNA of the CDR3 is TGTGCCATGGGCCCCGGGCCCCGCGGAGATACGCAGTATTTT.

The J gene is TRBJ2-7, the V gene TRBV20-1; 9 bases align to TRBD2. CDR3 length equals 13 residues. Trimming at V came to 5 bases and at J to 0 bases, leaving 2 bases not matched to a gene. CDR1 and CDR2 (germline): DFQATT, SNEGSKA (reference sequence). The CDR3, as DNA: TGCAGTGCTCCAGCGGGGGGCTCCTACGAGCAGTACTTC. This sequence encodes CSAPAGGSYEQYF.

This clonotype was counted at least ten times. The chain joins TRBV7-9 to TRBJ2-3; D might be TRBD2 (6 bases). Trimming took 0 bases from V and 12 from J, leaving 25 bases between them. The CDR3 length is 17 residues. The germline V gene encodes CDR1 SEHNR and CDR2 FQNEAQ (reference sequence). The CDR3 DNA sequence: TGTGCCAGCAGCTTAGCCTCAGGGACTCTAGGACCACAGTTCCAGTATTTT. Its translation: CASSLASGTLGPQFQYF.

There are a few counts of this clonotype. CDR3 residues: CASSPPSLAGGQETQYF. In nucleotides, the CDR3 is TGTGCCAGCAGTCCCCCCTCGCTAGCGGGGGGACAAGAGACCCAGTACTTC. The chain carries TRBV28 and TRBJ2-5, with 11 bases lining up with TRBD2. This CDR3 has 17 amino acids. The germline CDR1 and CDR2 sequences are MDHEN and SYDVKM. The J segment lost 2 bases and the V segment lost 5 bases, leaving 10 bases of the junction unmatched.

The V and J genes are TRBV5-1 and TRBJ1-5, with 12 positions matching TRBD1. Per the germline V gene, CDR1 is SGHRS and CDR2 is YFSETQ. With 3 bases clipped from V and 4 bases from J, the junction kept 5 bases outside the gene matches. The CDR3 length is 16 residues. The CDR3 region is CASSWGGQGANQPQHF. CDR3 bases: TGCGCCAGCAGCTGGGGGGGACAGGGGGCGAATCAGCCCCAGCATTTT.

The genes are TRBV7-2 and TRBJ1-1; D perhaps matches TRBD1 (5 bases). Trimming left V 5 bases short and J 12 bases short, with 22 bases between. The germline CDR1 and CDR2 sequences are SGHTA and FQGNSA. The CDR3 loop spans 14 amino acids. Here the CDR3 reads CASSPGEGIPDTFF. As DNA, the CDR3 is TGTGCCAGCAGCCCCGGGGAGGGGATACCTGATACTTTCTTT.